This passage covers 29 T cell receptor beta chains from one sample sequenced in a study of Tregs in tolerant kidney transplant recipients. TCRdb's table, derived via immunoSEQ multiplex PCR, lists solely in-frame clones and lacks some. The table lists about 68,000 clones, 84% of them singletons, with about 4.7% in the top ten. The sequenced sample consisted of CD4+ T cells from blood. These receptors all come from a human donor in good health.

The J gene is TRBJ2-6, the V gene TRBV5-5; the D is unclear. CDR1 is SGHKS and CDR2 is YYEKEE in the germline V gene (reference sequence). This CDR3 comprises 14 residues. The V gene lost 2 bases and the J gene lost 0 bases, with 3 bases spanning the gap. The CDR3 loop is CASSFFSGANVLTF. CDR3 sequence (DNA): TGTGCCAGCAGCTTCTTCTCTGGGGCCAACGTCCTGACTTTC.

The gene calls are TRBV19 and TRBJ2-4; D is undetermined. This CDR3 has 18 amino acids. Looked up from germline, CDR1 is LNHDA and CDR2 is SQIVND (reference sequence). V was clipped by 1 base and J by 0 bases, with 16 bases between them. CDR3 DNA: TGTGCCAGTAGTATAGGGTTTCGTGAAACCAGAGCCAAAAACATTCAGTACTTC. Protein: CASSIGFRETRAKNIQYF.

The V and J genes are TRBV5-1 and TRBJ2-5, with 7 bases matching TRBD1. Per the germline V gene, CDR1 is SGHRS and CDR2 is YFSETQ. This CDR3 region has 15 residues. V trimming: 2 bases; J trimming: 3 bases; junction bases outside the gene matches: 7. CDR3 in amino acids: CASSFSGTEEETQYF. The CDR3 DNA reads as TGCGCCAGCAGCTTTTCCGGGACAGAGGAAGAGACCCAGTACTTC.

The rearrangement joins TRBV6-6 to TRBJ2-3; no clear D gene. V lost 10 bases and J lost 0, with 17 bases in between. The CDR3 totals 15 residues. Germline V lookup: CDR1 MNHNY, CDR2 SVGAGI (reference sequence). The CDR3 nucleotides read TGTGCCACCACCCCCACCCAGCGAAGCACAGATACGCAGTATTTT. Translated, it gives CATTPTQRSTDTQYF.

The genes are TRBV7-2 and TRBJ2-5, with D uncertain. Germline V lookup: CDR1 SGHTA, CDR2 FQGNSA. V dropped 5 bases and J dropped 8 bases, with 9 bases sitting between them. The CDR3 contains 11 residues. Here the CDR3 reads CASSAQSTQYF. The CDR3 DNA is TGTGCCAGCAGCGCCCAGTCAACCCAGTACTTC.

The chain employs TRBV30 and TRBJ2-3; D unresolved. The CDR3 sequence is 13 residues long. The germline CDR1 and CDR2 sequences are GTSNPN and SVGIG (reference sequence). V was clipped by 0 bases and J by 5 bases, with 9 bases between them. The CDR3 loop is CAWSVPGVDTQYF. The DNA for the CDR3 is TGTGCCTGGAGTGTACCGGGCGTAGATACGCAGTATTTT.

The chain employs TRBV5-3 and TRBJ2-2, with 8 bases fitting TRBD1. TRBV5-3 qualifies as an ORF whose function is uncertain. Unmatched junction bases numbered 2, after V lost 8 bases and J lost 5 bases. This CDR3 is 12 amino acids long. The CDR3 coding sequence is TGTGCCAGGACAGGGGAGACCGGGGAGCTGTTTTTT. Protein sequence: CARTGETGELFF.

The chain recombines TRBV30 with TRBJ1-1; D is unclear. CDR3 size: 13 residues. Per germline, CDR1 GTSNPN and CDR2 SVGIG (reference sequence). Deletions cut 0 bases from V and 0 bases from J, with 5 bases between. The CDR3 region has the DNA TGTGCCTGGAGTGTTGGAGTGAACACTGAAGCTTTCTTT. Amino acid sequence: CAWSVGVNTEAFF. Full variable domain (remainder filled in from reference TRBV30 and TRBJ1-1): SQTIHQWPATLVQPVGSPLSLECTVEGTSNPNLYWYRQAAGRGLQLLFYSVGIGQISSEVPQNLSASRPQDRQFILSSKKLLLSDSGFYLCAWSVGVNTEAFFGQGTRLTVV.

This chain links TRBV4-1 with TRBJ2-7, with a possible D match to TRBD1 (6 bases). CDR3 length equals 14 residues. V lost 3 bases and J lost 6, with 15 bases in between. Germline V lookup: CDR1 MGHRA, CDR2 YSYEKL. Here the CDR3 reads CASSQSIQGFEQYF. In DNA, the CDR3 is TGCGCCAGCAGCCAGAGTATACAGGGTTTCGAGCAGTACTTC.

The rearrangement uses TRBV9 and TRBJ2-7, with D possibly being TRBD2 (7 bases). Trimming cost V 1 base and J 4 bases, with 12 bases left between them. CDR3 length: 14 residues. Germline lookup yields CDR1 SGDLS and CDR2 YYNGEE. CDR3: CASSVTGGPYEQYF. The DNA of the CDR3 is TGTGCCAGCAGCGTAACGGGGGGCCCGTACGAGCAGTACTTC.

The sample holds a few counts of this clone. The chain carries TRBV4-2 and TRBJ2-3; 14 bases are shared with TRBD2. The germline CDR1 and CDR2 sequences are LGHNA and YNFKEQ. Losses at the gene ends were 2 bases for V and 2 bases for J; bases not matched to a gene: 12. CDR3 length: 20 amino acids. CDR3: CASSQPTGTSGSPFTDTQYF. The DNA for the CDR3 is TGTGCCAGCAGCCAACCCACCGGGACTAGCGGGAGCCCTTTCACAGATACGCAGTATTTT.

This rearrangement joins TRBV5-4 to TRBJ2-2, with TRBD2 identical over 7 bases. V lost 4 bases to trimming and J lost 4 bases; unmatched junction nucleotides: 10. This CDR3 region has 16 residues. CDR1 and CDR2 (germline): SGHNT, YYREEE (reference sequence). DNA of the CDR3: TGTGCCAGCAGCCAAGTTCTAGCGGAGAGCACCGGGGAGCTGTTTTTT. Protein sequence: CASSQVLAESTGELFF.

V is TRBV30 and J is TRBJ1-1; D is undetermined. Per germline, CDR1 GTSNPN and CDR2 SVGIG (reference sequence). Trimming left V 0 bases short and J 5 bases short, with 10 bases between. CDR3 size: 13 residues. CDR3 sequence: CAWSVGSGTEAFF. The CDR3, as DNA: TGTGCCTGGAGTGTAGGGTCGGGGACTGAAGCTTTCTTT.

This sequence joins TRBV5-8 and TRBJ1-3, with TRBD1 as a possible D gene (6 bases). Trimming shortened V by 4 bases and J by 4 bases, and 18 bases separated the two germline ends. The germline CDR1 and CDR2 sequences are SGHTS and YDEGEE. This CDR3 has 16 residues. CDR3 sequence reads: CASSISRTVSGNTIYF. The CDR3, as DNA: TGTGCCAGCAGCATTTCGCGGACAGTCTCCGGAAACACCATATATTTT. The whole variable domain, filled in from reference TRBV5-8 and TRBJ1-3, reads EAGVTQSPTHLIKTRGQQATLRCSPISGHTSVYWYQQALGLGLQFLLWYDEGEERNRGNFPPRFSGRQFPNYSSELNVNALELEDSALYLCASSISRTVSGNTIYFGEGSWLTVV.

CDR3 coding DNA: TGTGCCAGCAGCTTGAGTCCGGGCTCCCAAGAGACCCAGTACTTC. Translated: CASSLSPGSQETQYF. V and J are TRBV9 and TRBJ2-5; D ambiguous. Deletions cut 4 bases from V and 1 base from J, with 14 bases between. This CDR3 is 15 amino acids long. The germline gives CDR1 SGDLS, CDR2 YYNGEE.

V usage is TRBV5-6 and J usage is TRBJ2-6; D not certain. V gave up 4 bases and J gave up 0 bases, with 11 bases separating them. This CDR3 spans 16 amino acids. CDR1 is SGHDT, CDR2 YYEEEE, per germline. CDR3 sequence (DNA): TGTGCCAGCAGCCCTGGACCCATCTCTGGGGCCAACGTCCTGACTTTC. Protein sequence: CASSPGPISGANVLTF. Based on the CDR3 plus reference TRBV5-6 and TRBJ2-6, the full variable domain is DAGVTQSPTHLIKTRGQQVTLRCSPKSGHDTVSWYQQALGQGPQFIFQYYEEEERQRGNFPDRFSGHQFPNYSSELNVNALLLGDSALYLCASSPGPISGANVLTFGAGSRLTVL.

This clone was counted a single time. This chain links TRBV7-2 with TRBJ1-4, with a tentative D call TRBD1 (5 bases). The V end lost 5 bases, the J end lost 8 bases, and 24 bases lay between the germline ends. This CDR3 spans 17 amino acids. Germline V gene data show CDR1 as SGHTA and CDR2 as FQGNSA. The CDR3 coding sequence is TGTGCCAGCAGCCCCGAAGGTGGGCAGGGAGATGACGAAAAACTGTTTTTT. This sequence encodes CASSPEGGQGDDEKLFF.

With regard to this clone: At one boundary the junction diverges from the germline segment, which might be a read error. The chain joins TRBV6-1 to TRBJ1-6; weak D call: TRBD1 (5 bases). The germline gives CDR1 MNHNS, CDR2 SASEGT. The CDR3 loop spans 13 amino acids. CDR3 in DNA: TGTGCCAGCAGTAACCTCCGGGGGACGCCAGCCAGCTTT. Encoded protein: CASSNLRGTPASF.

The rearrangement uses TRBV14 and TRBJ2-5, with D unclear. The V end was cut by 0 bases, the J end by 7 bases, with 6 bases between. Looked up from germline, CDR1 is SGHDN and CDR2 is FVKESK. This CDR3 contains 12 residues. The CDR3: CASSQEFSTQYF. The CDR3, as DNA: TGTGCCAGCAGCCAAGAGTTCTCGACCCAGTACTTC.

V gene TRBV29-1 combines with J gene TRBJ2-7; maybe TRBD1 (5 bases). The CDR3 sequence is 12 residues long. Germline V gene sequence: CDR1 SQVTM, CDR2 ANQGSEA. V was pared by 7 bases and J by 7 bases, with 17 bases between. In DNA form, the CDR3 reads TGCAGCGGAGGAACAGGATTGGGGGAGCAGTACTTC. The encoded protein is CSGGTGLGEQYF.

The chain has TRBV5-1 and TRBJ2-3, with a tentative D call TRBD2 (6 bases). CDR3 length equals 15 residues. Trimming cost V 3 bases and J 0 bases, with 11 bases left between them. Germline assignment: CDR1 SGHRS and CDR2 YFSETQ. The chain's CDR3 is CASSSPGTSTDTQYF. For the CDR3, the DNA is TGCGCCAGCAGCTCCCCGGGGACTAGCACAGATACGCAGTATTTT.

This clone was seen once. The chain has TRBV9 and TRBJ2-2; no clear D. The CDR3 runs to 15 residues. CDR1 SGDLS and CDR2 YYNGEE come from the germline V gene. The V gene lost 3 bases and the J gene lost 4 bases, with 13 bases spanning the gap. This CDR3 reads CASSAVVGTTGELFF. DNA of the CDR3: TGTGCCAGCAGCGCTGTAGTCGGAACCACCGGGGAGCTGTTTTTT.

V gene TRBV7-3 combines with J gene TRBJ2-5, with D perhaps matching TRBD1 or TRBD2 (5 bases each). Germline CDR1 reads SGHTA; CDR2 reads FQGTGA. The CDR3 is 13 residues long. Trimming cost V 0 bases and J 6 bases, with 8 bases left between them. The chain's CDR3 is CASSLTKGQTQYF. In DNA form, the CDR3 reads TGTGCCAGCAGCTTAACCAAGGGACAGACCCAGTACTTC.

The chain is built from TRBV6-6 and TRBJ2-1, with 8 positions matching TRBD1. Trimming took 3 bases from V and 2 from J; bases not matched to a gene: 6. Germline CDR1 is MNHNY and CDR2 is SVGAGI (reference sequence). The CDR3 loop spans 16 amino acids. Written as DNA, the CDR3 is TGTGCCAGCAGTTATCCCACAGGGGGGCCCTACAATGAGCAGTTCTTC. It yields the protein CASSYPTGGPYNEQFF.

This chain joins TRBV4-3 and TRBJ1-1, with D possibly matching TRBD1 (5 bases). CDR3 size: 15 residues. CDR1 LGHNA and CDR2 YSLEER come from the germline V gene. The ends were cut back, 0 bases at V and 5 bases at J, with 13 bases in the middle. This CDR3 reads CASSQDQAGGTEAFF. The CDR3, as DNA: TGCGCCAGCAGCCAAGATCAGGCGGGGGGAACTGAAGCTTTCTTT.

The chain combines TRBV15 with TRBJ2-7, with a tentative D call TRBD2 (6 bases). CDR3 size: 16 residues. V shed 0 bases and J shed 2 bases, with 14 bases lying between them. Per germline, CDR1 LNHNV and CDR2 YYDKDF (reference sequence). The CDR3 spells CATSRENFGRAYEQYF. In DNA form, the CDR3 reads TGTGCCACCAGCAGAGAAAATTTCGGGAGAGCCTACGAGCAGTACTTC.

The chain recombines TRBV7-3 with TRBJ2-2; 7 nucleotides match TRBD1. The CDR3 is 15 amino acids. In germline, CDR1 is SGHTA, CDR2 FQGTGA. J gave up 3 bases and V 5 bases, and 6 bases lay outside the gene matches. The CDR3 spells CASSAATGDTGELFF. Written as DNA, the CDR3 is TGTGCCAGCAGCGCGGCTACAGGGGACACCGGGGAGCTGTTTTTT. Drawing the rest from reference TRBV7-3 and TRBJ2-2, the complete variable domain is GAGVSQTPSNKVTEKGKYVELRCDPISGHTALYWYRQSLGQGPEFLIYFQGTGAADDSGLPNDRFFAVRPEGSVSTLKIQRTERGDSAVYLCASSAATGDTGELFFGEGSRLTVL.

V and J are TRBV7-2 and TRBJ2-3, with D perhaps matching TRBD2 (5 bases). The V end was cut by 3 bases, the J end by 3 bases, with 10 bases between. The CDR3 spans 14 residues. Germline CDR1 is SGHTA and CDR2 is FQGNSA. The DNA for the CDR3 is TGTGCCAGCAGCTTGCGCCGCGGGACAGATACGCAGTATTTT. It translates to CASSLRRGTDTQYF.

The gene calls are TRBV6-1 and TRBJ2-2, with D tentatively TRBD1 (6 bases). This CDR3 region has 14 residues. V gave up 4 bases and J gave up 9 bases, with 15 bases separating them. The germline CDR1 and CDR2 sequences are MNHNS and SASEGT. CDR3 nucleotide sequence: TGTGCCAGCAGTGGCCCTAACAGGGAAAGGGAGCTGTTTTTT. It translates to CASSGPNRERELFF.